The 18 T cell receptor beta chains presented below share a single source sample, sequenced in a study of CD8 T cells in ankylosing spondylitis. One entry per CDR3 protein results from TCRdb running MiXCR on the 5' RACE reads. The sample includes some 200,000 distinct CDR3 sequences, 13% of them seen just once. What was sequenced was blood, either unsorted or a sorted T cell fraction (not recorded which). Every receptor here comes from a male donor with ankylosing spondylitis or in good health (not recorded which).

In this sample, this clonotype turned up a few times. The genes are TRBV20-1 and TRBJ1-1; TRBD1 matches 11 bases. The CDR3 has 18 residues. In germline, CDR1 is DFQATT, CDR2 SNEGSKA (reference sequence). With V trimmed by 1 base and J by 3 bases, 13 bases remained unmatched. CDR3 protein: CSARGPGQGAMTDTEAFF. In DNA form, the CDR3 reads TGCAGTGCTAGAGGACCAGGACAGGGGGCGATGACGGACACTGAAGCTTTCTTT.

This chain joins TRBV5-5 and TRBJ2-7; 10 bases match TRBD1. Per the germline V gene, CDR1 is SGHKS and CDR2 is YYEKEE (reference sequence). CDR3 length equals 15 residues. V lost 3 bases, J lost 6 bases, and 9 bases stayed unmatched. The CDR3 DNA reads TGTGCCAGCAGCTCCCCCTCCGGGACAGGGGCCGAGCAGTACTTC. Encoded protein: CASSSPSGTGAEQYF.

The chain links TRBV7-9 to TRBJ2-5; D is possibly TRBD1 or TRBD2 (6 bases each). The CDR3 sequence is 15 residues long. Trimming stripped 4 bases from V and 2 bases from J, with 14 bases between. Per germline, CDR1 SEHNR and CDR2 FQNEAQ (reference sequence). CDR3 sequence (DNA): TGTGCCAGCAGCTCAATCCCGGGGGCACAAGAGACCCAGTACTTC. This translates into CASSSIPGAQETQYF.

There are a few counts of this clonotype. The J gene is TRBJ2-5, the V gene TRBV20-1, with 7 bases lining up with TRBD2. The junction had 13 bases not matched to a gene; V was cut back by 3 bases and J by 9 bases. CDR3 length equals 14 residues. Germline V gene lookup returns CDR1 DFQATT and CDR2 SNEGSKA (reference sequence). CDR3 nucleotides: TGCAGTGCTAGTCCCCAGGGAGGGAGGTGGGCCCAGTACTTC. Protein sequence: CSASPQGGRWAQYF.

This clonotype was seen at least ten times. The chain uses TRBV7-2 and TRBJ1-1; a weak D match, TRBD1 (5 bases). CDR1 SGHTA and CDR2 FQGNSA come from the germline V gene. Trimming removed 2 bases from V and 5 bases from J, with 15 bases in between. The length of the CDR3 is 15 residues. CDR3 in DNA: TGTGCCAGCAGCTTACGGGGAACAGGCAGGACTGAAGCTTTCTTT. It translates to CASSLRGTGRTEAFF.

In this sample, this clonotype turned up a few times. This chain links TRBV10-2 with TRBJ2-7; D is possibly TRBD1 (6 bases). The germline CDR1 and CDR2 sequences are WSHSY and SAAADI. The CDR3 spans 12 residues. Trimming took off 6 bases at V and 2 bases at J, with 8 bases between the two ends. The CDR3 protein is CASRDRTYEQYF. The CDR3 DNA reads TGCGCCAGCAGGGACAGAACCTACGAGCAGTACTTC.

This chain links TRBV7-9 with TRBJ1-3; D gene unclear. V lost 5 bases and J 8 bases, leaving 19 bases between the germline ends. The CDR3 contains 15 residues. Germline-derived CDR1 and CDR2 are SEHNR and FQNEAQ (reference sequence). CDR3 sequence reads: CASSPGRRCWDTIYF. The CDR3 DNA follows: TGTGCCAGCAGCCCTGGGCGACGCTGCTGGGACACCATATATTTT. Full variable domain (rest looked up from reference TRBV7-9 and TRBJ1-3): DTGVSQNPRHKITKRGQNVTFRCDPISEHNRLYWYRQTLGQGPEFLTYFQNEAQLEKSRLLSDRFSAERPKGSFSTLEIQRTEQGDSAMYLCASSPGRRCWDTIYFGEGSWLTVV.

This clonotype came up many times. CDR3 protein: CSVKKTSSYNEQFF. For the CDR3, the DNA is TGCAGCGTGAAAAAGACTAGCTCCTACAATGAGCAGTTCTTC. V is TRBV29-1 and J is TRBJ2-1; possibly TRBD2 for D (6 bases). Germline CDR1 is SQVTM and CDR2 is ANQGSEA. V dropped 6 bases and J dropped 0 bases, with 12 bases sitting between them. The CDR3 consists of 14 residues.

In this sample, this clonotype turned up a few times. The chain combines TRBV10-3 with TRBJ2-7; D ambiguous. CDR3 length equals 13 residues. Germline V gene data show CDR1 as ENHRY and CDR2 as SYGVKD. V was clipped by 3 bases and J by 3 bases, with 9 bases between them. CDR3 coding DNA: TGTGCCATCAGTGAACCGGTTGGCTACGAGCAGTACTTC. As protein: CAISEPVGYEQYF.

This clonotype was counted ten times or more. The chain uses TRBV12-3 or TRBV12-4 and TRBJ2-1, with TRBD2 identical over 7 bases. Losses at the gene ends were 8 bases for V and 9 bases for J; bases not matched to a gene: 10. This CDR3 has 13 amino acids. For the CDR3, the DNA is TGTGCCAGCGCGGCGGCGGGAGTCAGTGAGCAGTTCTTC. It yields the protein CASAAAGVSEQFF.

The J gene is TRBJ2-3, the V gene TRBV4-1, with unresolved D. Trimming pared 2 bases from V and 4 bases from J, leaving 10 bases between. The CDR3 covers 14 residues. In germline, CDR1 is MGHRA, CDR2 YSYEKL. The CDR3 nucleotides read TGCGCCAGCAGCCAACTAGGCAACGCAGATACGCAGTATTTT. Translated: CASSQLGNADTQYF.

This chain links TRBV12-3 or TRBV12-4 with TRBJ2-1, with D possibly matching TRBD2 (7 bases). Trimming took 5 bases from V and 7 from J, leaving 12 bases between them. The CDR3 spans 13 residues. The chain's CDR3 is CASSRGGINEQFF. The CDR3 nucleotides are TGTGCCAGCAGTAGGGGGGGTATTAATGAGCAGTTCTTC.

This clonotype was counted between two and nine times. The chain couples TRBV2 to TRBJ2-4, with D possibly matching TRBD1 (6 bases). Trimming removed 8 bases at V and 9 bases at J, with 17 bases between. In germline, CDR1 is SNHLY, CDR2 FYNNEI. The CDR3 contains 13 residues. Here the CDR3 DNA reads TGTGCCAGCGTCGAAGGGTCAGGGGCCATTCAGTACTTC. Translating gives CASVEGSGAIQYF.

The chain links TRBV20-1 to TRBJ1-2; D is undetermined. CDR1 and CDR2 from the germline V gene are DFQATT and SNEGSKA (reference sequence). There are 14 residues in the CDR3. The V end lost 0 bases, the J end lost 8 bases, and 16 bases lay between the germline ends. CDR3 DNA sequence: TGCAGTGCTAGAGAACCCCTAGGGTTATGGGGCTACACCTTC. Translated, it gives CSAREPLGLWGYTF.

This sequence joins TRBV4-1 and TRBJ2-7; 8 bases agree with TRBD2. This CDR3 has 15 amino acids. Germline V gives CDR1 MGHRA, CDR2 YSYEKL. J lost 1 base, V lost 0 bases, and 2 bases had no gene match. The CDR3 is CASSQDAGGSYEQYF. The CDR3 DNA follows: TGCGCCAGCAGCCAAGATGCGGGAGGTTCCTACGAGCAGTACTTC.

The rearrangement links TRBV2 to TRBJ2-2; 12 bases are a match to TRBD2. CDR3 length: 16 residues. V lost 7 bases and J lost 9; bases outside the gene matches: 12. Per the germline V gene, CDR1 is SNHLY and CDR2 is FYNNEI. This CDR3 is CASKGDLAGGRWELFF. CDR3 DNA: TGTGCCAGCAAGGGAGATCTAGCGGGAGGGCGATGGGAGCTGTTTTTT.

The genes are TRBV15 and TRBJ2-7; no firm D call. V dropped 2 bases and J dropped 3 bases, with 8 bases sitting between them. In germline, CDR1 is LNHNV, CDR2 YYDKDF (reference sequence). The CDR3 is 13 residues long. CDR3 sequence: CATSRWFGYEQYF. CDR3 bases: TGTGCCACCAGCAGATGGTTTGGCTACGAGCAGTACTTC.

This clonotype was detected only a few times. The V gene is TRBV3-1, the J gene TRBJ2-1; 7 bases are a match to TRBD2. Trimming cost V 5 bases and J 4 bases; bases outside gene matches: 5. Germline CDR1 LGHDT, CDR2 YNNKEL (reference sequence). The CDR3 loop spans 14 amino acids. The CDR3 is CASSYAGGYNEQFF. CDR3 nucleotide sequence: TGTGCCAGCAGCTACGCCGGGGGGTACAATGAGCAGTTCTTC.